Only one count was recorded for the clone carrying this T cell receptor beta chain. The data are from a study of shared clonotypes between healthy human individuals. Germline V gene lookup returns CDR1 MDHEN and CDR2 SYDVKM. CDR3 length equals 13 residues. The V and J ends lost 10 bases and 6 bases respectively, with 18 bases between them. Once extracted for a subset, genomic DNA was divided evenly among several immunoSEQ plates. TCRdb's table, derived via immunoSEQ multiplex PCR, lists solely in-frame clones and lacks some. Of a few million clones in the sample, roughly nine tenths were seen once. The TCR sequence derives from a man aged 18 to 29 in good health. The chain has TRBV28 and TRBJ1-2; maybe TRBD1 (5 bases). The sequencing input was naive CD4+ T cells sorted from blood. Regarding subset: CD45RA+ positively selected. CDR3 sequence reads: CAITSPGVDGYTF. In DNA, the CDR3 is TGTGCCATCACCTCCCCGGGGGTCGATGGCTACACCTTC.